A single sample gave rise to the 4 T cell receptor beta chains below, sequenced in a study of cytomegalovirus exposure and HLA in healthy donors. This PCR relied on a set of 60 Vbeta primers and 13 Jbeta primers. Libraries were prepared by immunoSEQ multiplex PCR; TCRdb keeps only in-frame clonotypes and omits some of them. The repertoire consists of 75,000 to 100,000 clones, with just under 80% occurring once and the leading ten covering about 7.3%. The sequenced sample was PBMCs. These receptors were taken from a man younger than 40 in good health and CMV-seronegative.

CDR3 region: CASSLAAGDGYTF. The DNA of the CDR3 is TGCGCCAGCAGCTTGGCCGCAGGGGATGGCTACACCTTC. This chain links TRBV5-1 with TRBJ1-2; possible D gene TRBD1, 6 bases. CDR1 and CDR2 (germline): SGHRS, YFSETQ. V was trimmed by 0 bases and J by 6 bases, leaving 9 bases between them. CDR3 length equals 13 residues. Filled out from reference TRBV5-1 and TRBJ1-2, the complete variable domain reads KAGVTQTPRYLIKTRGQQVTLSCSPISGHRSVSWYQQTPGQGLQFLFEYFSETQRNKGNFPGRFSGRQFSNSRSEMNVSTLELGDSALYLCASSLAAGDGYTFGSGTRLTVV.

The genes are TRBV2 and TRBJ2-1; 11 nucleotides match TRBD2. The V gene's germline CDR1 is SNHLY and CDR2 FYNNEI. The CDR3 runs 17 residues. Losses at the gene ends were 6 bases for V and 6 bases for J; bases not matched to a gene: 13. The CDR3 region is CASRRQRGGLAANEQFF. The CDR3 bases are TGTGCCAGCAGAAGACAGCGCGGGGGACTAGCGGCCAATGAGCAGTTCTTC. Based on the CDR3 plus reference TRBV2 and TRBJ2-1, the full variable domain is EPEVTQTPSHQVTQMGQEVILRCVPISNHLYFYWYRQILGQKVEFLVSFYNNEISEKSEIFDDQFSVERPDGSNFTLKIRSTKLEDSAMYFCASRRQRGGLAANEQFFGPGTRLTVL.

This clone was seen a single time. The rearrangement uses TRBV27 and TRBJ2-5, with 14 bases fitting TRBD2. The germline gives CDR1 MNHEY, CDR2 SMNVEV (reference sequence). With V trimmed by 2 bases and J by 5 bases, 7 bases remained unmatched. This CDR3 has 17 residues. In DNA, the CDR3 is TGTGCCAGCAGTTTACTGGGACTAGCGGGAGCGGTGGAGACCCAGTACTTC. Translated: CASSLLGLAGAVETQYF.

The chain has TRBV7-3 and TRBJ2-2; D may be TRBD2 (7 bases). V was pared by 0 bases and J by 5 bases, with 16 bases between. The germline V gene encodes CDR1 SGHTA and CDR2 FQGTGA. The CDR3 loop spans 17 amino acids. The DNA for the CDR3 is TGTGCCAGCAGCTTAACAGGGGGTAAACTAGCGACCGGGGAGCTGTTTTTT. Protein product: CASSLTGGKLATGELFF. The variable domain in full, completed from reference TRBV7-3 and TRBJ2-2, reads GAGVSQTPSNKVTEKGKYVELRCDPISGHTALYWYRQSLGQGPEFLIYFQGTGAADDSGLPNDRFFAVRPEGSVSTLKIQRTERGDSAVYLCASSLTGGKLATGELFFGEGSRLTVL.